In its sample, the clone carrying this TCR beta chain was seen a few times. This entry is derived from a study of identical twins. From germline, CDR1 is DFQATT and CDR2 SNEGSKA (reference sequence). The CDR3 length is 11 residues. V lost 2 bases, J lost 6 bases, and 7 bases lay in between. A universal primer site was incorporated via template switching, and the cDNA contained unique molecular identifiers. In TCRdb, the 5' RACE reads were re-called with MiXCR into one record per CDR3 protein. Counted here are roughly 1.6 million distinct CDR3 sequences, about 32% occurring once; the ten biggest clones make up 0.27%.

The gene calls are TRBV20-1 and TRBJ1-2; D might be TRBD1 (5 bases). The TCR was taken from a newborn girl in good health. Sequenced sample: cord blood. The CDR3 loop is CSARSGNGYTF. In DNA, the CDR3 is TGCAGTGCTAGATCAGGGAATGGCTACACCTTC.